There are many counts of the clone carrying this TCR beta chain. This sample was included in a study of T-cell memory formation after mild COVID-19. MiXCR, applied by TCRdb to the 5' RACE reads, yields one record per CDR3 protein. The sample contains roughly 180,000 distinct CDR3 sequences, approximately 17% of which appear only once. Specimen: PBMCs or a T cell subset sorted from them (not recorded which). The clonotype originates from a man younger than 35 who had mild COVID-19 (a few samples of this study predate the infection). Cell type and time point are not known.

The chain's CDR3 is CASSQSGGFYGTQYF. The CDR3 DNA reads TGCGCCAGCAGCCAGTCAGGCGGGTTCTACGGTACGCAGTATTTT. The chain recombines TRBV4-3 with TRBJ2-3, with TRBD2 as a possible D gene (5 bases). This CDR3 has 15 residues. Trimming removed 3 bases at V and 8 bases at J, with 18 bases between. From germline, CDR1 is LGHNA and CDR2 YSLEER.